This T cell receptor beta chain was sequenced for a study of cytomegalovirus exposure and HLA in healthy donors. Study outcomes and limitations: Several of the most significant clusters appeared, in a later analysis, to be linked to common viral pathogens.

Germline values: CDR1 KGHSH, CDR2 LQKENI. The V gene end was trimmed by 9 bases and the J gene end by 4 bases; junction bases not matched to a gene: 6. The CDR3 runs to 13 residues. This clone was seen more than once but under ten times. Its antigen is not known. PCR involved 60 Vbeta and 13 Jbeta primers. Using immunoSEQ multiplex PCR, the repertoire was profiled, and TCRdb retains in-frame clones only, with some absent. The table has around 190,000 clones, around 77% seen once. The J gene is TRBJ1-5, the V gene TRBV18; TRBD1 matches 7 bases. The TCR was taken from a woman in her twenties or thirties in good health and CMV-seronegative. The specimen sequenced was PBMCs. CDR3 in DNA: TGTGCCAGAAGACAGGGCGCGAATCAGCCCCAGCATTTT. Residues: CARRQGANQPQHF.